Shown below are 28 T cell receptor beta chains from a single sample sequenced in a study of T cell clones after liver transplantation. Clones were read by immunoSEQ multiplex PCR, and TCRdb kept only the in-frame ones, dropping some. In the table there are tens of thousands of clones, roughly 84% of which are singletons. This material consisted of CD4+ T cells from blood, taken 24 months after liver transplant. Source of these receptors: a human patient who received a liver transplant. Some of the T cells may derive from the graft donor.

The chain has TRBV4-2 and TRBJ2-7, with D perhaps matching TRBD1 or TRBD2 (5 bases each). This CDR3 has 16 amino acids. The germline gives CDR1 LGHNA, CDR2 YNFKEQ. V was cut by 1 base and J by 6 bases, with 19 bases left in between. The CDR3 region is CASSQVGTGQQREQYF. CDR3 coding DNA: TGTGCCAGCAGCCAAGTGGGGACGGGTCAGCAACGCGAGCAGTACTTC.

The sample holds a few counts of this clone. The rearrangement uses TRBV7-2 and TRBJ1-4; 9 bases are a match to TRBD1. CDR1 is SGHTA, CDR2 FQGNSA, per germline. The CDR3 length is 15 residues. V gave up 1 base and J gave up 7 bases; unmatched junction bases: 4. CDR3 sequence: CASSLVQGAGEKLFF. CDR3 DNA sequence: TGTGCCAGCAGCTTAGTACAGGGGGCAGGTGAAAAACTGTTTTTT.

The chain is built from TRBV18 and TRBJ1-5, with a possible D match to TRBD1 (6 bases). V lost 3 bases to trimming and J lost 4 bases, with 13 bases between them. CDR3 size: 15 residues. Per germline, CDR1 KGHSH and CDR2 LQKENI. The CDR3 loop reads CASSPTNRENQPQHF. The CDR3 DNA reads TGTGCCAGCTCACCGACTAACAGGGAAAATCAGCCCCAGCATTTT.

The rearrangement links TRBV19 to TRBJ2-4; D is undetermined. The CDR3 runs to 15 residues. Trimming pared 3 bases from V and 5 bases from J, leaving 14 bases between. The germline V gene has CDR1 LNHDA and CDR2 SQIVND (reference sequence). The CDR3 protein is CASSIARALQNIQYF. The CDR3 DNA reads TGTGCCAGTAGTATTGCGAGAGCCCTACAAAACATTCAGTACTTC. The full variable domain, with the rest looked up from reference TRBV19 and TRBJ2-4, is DGGITQSPKYLFRKEGQNVTLSCEQNLNHDAMYWYRQDPGQGLRLIYYSQIVNDFQKGDIAEGYSVSREKKESFPLTVTSAQKNPTAFYLCASSIARALQNIQYFGAGTRLSVL.

The chain is built from TRBV5-5 and TRBJ2-1; 8 positions match TRBD2. The V segment lost 4 bases and the J segment 3 bases; nucleotides outside the gene matches: 6. The CDR3 is made up of 15 amino acids. Germline V CDR1 and CDR2: SGHKS, YYEKEE (reference sequence). The DNA for the CDR3 is TGTGCCAGCAGCCACGCCGGGAGGGGCTACAATGAGCAGTTCTTC. Amino acids: CASSHAGRGYNEQFF.

The rearrangement joins TRBV19 to TRBJ2-1, with D perhaps matching TRBD2 (6 bases). V was trimmed by 2 bases and J by 3 bases, leaving 8 bases between them. The CDR3 contains 14 residues. Germline V lookup: CDR1 LNHDA, CDR2 SQIVND (reference sequence). CDR3 amino acids: CASSILADYNEQFF. CDR3 in DNA: TGTGCCAGTAGTATATTAGCGGACTACAATGAGCAGTTCTTC.

This clone was picked up one time. The gene calls are TRBV19 and TRBJ2-7; possibly TRBD1 for D (6 bases). The CDR3 length is 14 residues. The germline V gene encodes CDR1 LNHDA and CDR2 SQIVND (reference sequence). V lost 6 bases to trimming and J lost 0 bases, with 12 bases between them. CDR3 sequence (DNA): TGTGCCAGTAGGTCACAGGGTTTCTCCTACGAGCAGTACTTC. Its protein is CASRSQGFSYEQYF.

CDR3 in amino acids: CASSRGRSSSYEQYF. DNA of the CDR3: TGTGCCAGCAGCCGGGGTCGGAGCAGTTCCTACGAGCAGTACTTC. The chain is built from TRBV7-2 and TRBJ2-7, with D possibly being TRBD2 (5 bases). The CDR3 is 15 residues long. Germline lookup yields CDR1 SGHTA and CDR2 FQGNSA. Between the trimmed V and J ends, which lost 5 bases and 1 base, there was a span of 15 bases.

This clone was recorded once. This chain uses TRBV5-4 with TRBJ2-5; weak D call: TRBD2 (6 bases). This CDR3 has 17 amino acids. Deletions cut 3 bases from V and 3 bases from J, with 21 bases between. Germline V gene data show CDR1 as SGHNT and CDR2 as YYREEE (reference sequence). CDR3 bases: TGTGCCAGCAGCTCAGGCGGGACTCTTTTGAGGAAAGAGACCCAGTACTTC. Protein product: CASSSGGTLLRKETQYF. Supplemented by reference TRBV5-4 and TRBJ2-5, the full variable domain reads ETGVTQSPTHLIKTRGQQVTLRCSSQSGHNTVSWYQQALGQGPQFIFQYYREEENGRGNFPPRFSGLQFPNYSSELNVNALELDDSALYLCASSSGGTLLRKETQYFGPGTRLLVL.

This chain connects TRBV6-6 to TRBJ2-1; D tentatively reads TRBD1 or TRBD2 (6 bases each). Germline loops: CDR1 MNHNY, CDR2 SVGAGI (reference sequence). The CDR3 spans 15 residues. V lost 7 bases to trimming and J lost 0 bases, with 13 bases between them. The CDR3 DNA follows: TGTGCCAGCATCCTAGGGGGGAGCTCCTACAATGAGCAGTTCTTC. Its translation is CASILGGSSYNEQFF.

The rearrangement links TRBV29-1 to TRBJ1-2; weak D call: TRBD1 (5 bases). Germline CDR1 and CDR2: SQVTM and ANQGSEA. The CDR3 spans 13 residues. V gave up 3 bases and J gave up 4 bases, with 12 bases separating them. The CDR3 loop is CSVDIEGTYGYTF. DNA of the CDR3: TGCAGCGTTGACATTGAGGGGACCTATGGCTACACCTTC.

V usage is TRBV4-1 and J usage is TRBJ2-2; 9 bases are shared with TRBD1. The CDR3 loop spans 11 amino acids. Germline CDR1 reads MGHRA; CDR2 reads YSYEKL. The trim removed 5 bases at V and 13 bases at J, leaving 2 bases unmatched. CDR3 DNA: TGCGCCAGCAGCAGGGACAGGGCGCTGTTTTTT. It translates to CASSRDRALFF.

This rearrangement joins TRBV5-8 to TRBJ2-5; D is perhaps TRBD1 (5 bases). Judging by the DNA end, TRBJ2-7 fits better; the J call may be wrong. CDR1 is SGHTS and CDR2 is YDEGEE in the germline V gene. This CDR3 has 14 amino acids. The CDR3 loop reads CASSLGQNAYEQYF. The CDR3 DNA sequence: TGTGCCAGCAGCTTGGGACAGAACGCCTACGAGCAGTACTTC.

The table lists this clone with a few counts. The CDR3 DNA sequence: TGTGCCAGCAGCCCCCGCCGGAATCAAGCGGGAGACTACGAGCAGTACTTC. It is translated as CASSPRRNQAGDYEQYF. This chain connects TRBV7-2 to TRBJ2-7; 8 positions agree with TRBD2. V was clipped by 5 bases and J by 3 bases; unmatched bases: 15. Per the germline V gene, CDR1 is SGHTA and CDR2 is FQGNSA. This CDR3 region has 17 residues.

This chain connects TRBV9 to TRBJ2-6; D is ambiguous. V lost 2 bases and J lost 0, with 6 bases in between. The CDR3 runs to 15 residues. The germline gives CDR1 SGDLS, CDR2 YYNGEE. CDR3 nucleotide sequence: TGTGCCAGCAGCGTTCCAGGCTCTGGGGCCAACGTCCTGACTTTC. It codes for CASSVPGSGANVLTF.

This clone occurred once. The CDR3 region is CASSPGQFEAFF. CDR3 nucleotides: TGTGCCAGCAGCCCCGGACAGTTTGAAGCTTTCTTT. V is TRBV7-9 and J is TRBJ1-1; tentatively, D is TRBD1 (6 bases). The CDR3 is made up of 12 amino acids. The germline V and J ends were trimmed by 5 bases and 7 bases, with 11 bases remaining between them. CDR1 and CDR2 (germline): SEHNR, FQNEAQ (reference sequence).

The chain uses TRBV7-6 and TRBJ2-3; perhaps TRBD2 as D (5 bases). Trimming shortened V by 3 bases and J by 4 bases, and 11 bases separated the two germline ends. CDR1 SGHVS and CDR2 FNYEAQ come from the germline V gene. The CDR3 runs to 14 residues. For the CDR3, the DNA is TGTGCCAGCAGCTTGAGGGAATTGCCAGATACGCAGTATTTT. Protein sequence: CASSLRELPDTQYF.

This clone was seen once. The chain has TRBV6-1 and TRBJ1-5; weak D call: TRBD1 (5 bases). CDR3 length: 15 residues. Germline V gene sequence: CDR1 MNHNS, CDR2 SASEGT. The germline V and J ends were trimmed by 4 bases and 0 bases, with 10 bases remaining between them. CDR3 loop: CASSGTLYSNQPQHF. The CDR3 DNA sequence: TGTGCCAGCAGTGGGACACTTTATAGCAATCAGCCCCAGCATTTT.

The chain combines TRBV2 with TRBJ1-5; tentatively, D is TRBD1 (5 bases). The germline V gene has CDR1 SNHLY and CDR2 FYNNEI. V lost 1 base, J lost 6 bases, and 10 bases lay in between. CDR3 length: 14 residues. CDR3 in amino acids: CASSEGRGAQPQHF. The DNA for the CDR3 is TGTGCCAGCAGTGAAGGTAGAGGGGCTCAGCCCCAGCATTTT.

The chain is built from TRBV6-4 and TRBJ2-2; 9 bases agree with TRBD2. The germline CDR1 and CDR2 sequences are MRHNA and SNTAGT. CDR3 length: 15 residues. V shed 0 bases and J 4 bases; nucleotides not matched to a gene: 0. For the CDR3, the DNA is TGTGCCAGCAGTGACTCGACTAGCGGCACCGGGGAGCTGTTTTTT. As protein: CASSDSTSGTGELFF.

This chain connects TRBV7-8 to TRBJ1-2; weak D call: TRBD1 (6 bases). Germline lookup yields CDR1 SGHVS and CDR2 FQNEAQ. The CDR3 is 15 residues long. The germline V and J ends were trimmed by 5 bases and 8 bases, with 21 bases remaining between them. The CDR3 region has the DNA TGTGCCAGCAGCCCAATTCCTACCGGGACAATAGGCTACACCTTC. Translating gives CASSPIPTGTIGYTF.

The genes are TRBV6-1 and TRBJ2-6; a possible D gene is TRBD1 (5 bases). Trimming took off 8 bases at V and 3 bases at J, with 11 bases between the two ends. This CDR3 region has 14 residues. Germline V lookup: CDR1 MNHNS, CDR2 SASEGT. The CDR3 region is CASLPGFGANVLTF. CDR3 sequence (DNA): TGTGCCAGCCTCCCAGGGTTTGGGGCCAACGTCCTGACTTTC.

This chain joins TRBV9 and TRBJ2-7; D not resolved. This CDR3 region has 15 residues. The V end was cut by 2 bases, the J end by 7 bases, with 19 bases between. Germline CDR1 and CDR2: SGDLS and YYNGEE. The CDR3: CASSVYPAGGQEQYF. In nucleotides, the CDR3 is TGTGCCAGCAGCGTCTATCCGGCAGGTGGGCAGGAGCAGTACTTC. Looking up the rest from reference TRBV9 and TRBJ2-7 gives the full variable domain: DSGVTQTPKHLITATGQRVTLRCSPRSGDLSVYWYQQSLDQGLQFLIQYYNGEERAKGNILERFSAQQFPDLHSELNLSSLELGDSALYFCASSVYPAGGQEQYFGPGTRLTVT.

The chain couples TRBV19 to TRBJ1-2, with D unresolved. This CDR3 region has 14 residues. CDR1 and CDR2 (germline): LNHDA, SQIVND (reference sequence). Trimming stripped 3 bases from V and 4 bases from J, with 12 bases between. CDR3 DNA sequence: TGTGCCAGTAGTATTCCGGGGATACCCTATGGCTACACCTTC. This encodes CASSIPGIPYGYTF.

This CDR3 reads CASTHHRGDTGELFF. The CDR3 DNA sequence: TGTGCCAGCACACACCACAGGGGCGACACCGGGGAGCTGTTTTTT. The chain joins TRBV5-4 to TRBJ2-2; 7 nucleotides agree with TRBD1. The V gene end was trimmed by 6 bases and the J gene end by 3 bases; junction bases not matched to a gene: 8. CDR1 SGHNT and CDR2 YYREEE come from the germline V gene (reference sequence). This CDR3 region has 15 residues.

The V gene is TRBV13, the J gene TRBJ2-1; TRBD1 aligns across 11 bases. The CDR3 runs 15 residues. In germline, CDR1 is PRHDT, CDR2 FYEKMQ (reference sequence). Trimming took 5 bases from V and 9 from J; bases not matched to a gene: 9. The DNA of the CDR3 is TGTGCCAGCAGCCAATCAGGACAGGGGGCCCCTGAGCAGTTCTTC. Translated: CASSQSGQGAPEQFF.

This chain connects TRBV2 to TRBJ2-7, with 9 bases aligning to TRBD2. V lost 11 bases, J lost 3 bases, and 5 bases stayed unmatched. Germline lookup yields CDR1 SNHLY and CDR2 FYNNEI. The CDR3 contains 12 residues. The CDR3 DNA reads TGTGCCGGGCGGGGGGGAGGCTACGAGCAGTACTTC. As protein: CAGRGGGYEQYF.

The chain employs TRBV11-2 and TRBJ2-1; D remains unclear. The germline CDR1 and CDR2 sequences are SGHAT and FQNNGV. There are 15 residues in the CDR3. V lost 2 bases and J 2 bases, leaving 10 bases between the germline ends. The CDR3 loop is CASSLSPLPYNEQFF. The CDR3 DNA reads as TGTGCCAGCAGCTTAAGTCCTTTGCCCTACAATGAGCAGTTCTTC.